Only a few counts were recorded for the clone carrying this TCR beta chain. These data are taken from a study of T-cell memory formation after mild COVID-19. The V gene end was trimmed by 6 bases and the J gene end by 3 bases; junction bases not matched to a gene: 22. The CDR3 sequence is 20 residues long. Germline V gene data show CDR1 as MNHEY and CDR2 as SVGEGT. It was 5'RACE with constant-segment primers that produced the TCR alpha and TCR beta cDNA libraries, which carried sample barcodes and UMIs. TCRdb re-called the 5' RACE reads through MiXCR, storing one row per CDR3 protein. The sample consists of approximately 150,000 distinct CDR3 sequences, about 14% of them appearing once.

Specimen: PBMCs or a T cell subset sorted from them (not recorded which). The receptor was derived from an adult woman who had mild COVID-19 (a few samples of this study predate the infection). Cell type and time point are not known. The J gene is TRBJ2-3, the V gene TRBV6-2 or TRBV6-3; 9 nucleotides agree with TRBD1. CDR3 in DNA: TGTGCCAGCAGCAATTTCTCACCGGGACAGGGAGGCTTAAAGACAGATACGCAGTATTTT. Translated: CASSNFSPGQGGLKTDTQYF.